What follows are 27 T cell receptor beta chains derived from one specimen sequenced in a study of PD-1 blockade in mismatch repair-deficient tumors (dated by TCRdb to the late 2010s). Libraries were built with the immunoSEQ multiplex PCR assay. In TCRdb, the immuneACCESS table is reduced to in-frame sequences with V and J assigned. These tables do not hold every clone; where another copy was compared, an unresolved V gene accounts for under half, and the others remain unexplained. This sample lists about 110,000 clones; roughly 80% were detected once. The ten largest clones take up 4% to 6% of the sample. The sequenced sample was peripheral blood, obtained roughly 13 months after starting pembrolizumab. The receptors originated from an adult with mismatch repair-deficient cancer.

V is TRBV30 and J is TRBJ2-3, with 8 positions matching TRBD2. The CDR3 runs 13 residues. Germline CDR1 reads GTSNPN; CDR2 reads SVGIG (reference sequence). After removal of 2 bases from V and 5 bases from J, the junction contained 3 bases not matched to a gene. CDR3 DNA: TGTGCCTGGAGTTTTCTAGCGGGAGATACGCAGTATTTT. Protein: CAWSFLAGDTQYF. Variable domain in full (rest from reference TRBV30 and TRBJ2-3): SQTIHQWPATLVQPVGSPLSLECTVEGTSNPNLYWYRQAAGRGLQLLFYSVGIGQISSEVPQNLSASRPQDRQFILSSKKLLLSDSGFYLCAWSFLAGDTQYFGPGTRLTVL.

This clone was counted a few times. V and J are TRBV27 and TRBJ1-5; D perhaps matches TRBD1 (5 bases). Trimming left V 4 bases short and J 7 bases short, with 11 bases between. The CDR3 extends over 13 amino acids. Germline CDR1 and CDR2: MNHEY and SMNVEV (reference sequence). The CDR3 loop reads CASSSPGKQPQHF. The CDR3 DNA reads TGTGCCAGCAGTTCCCCAGGGAAACAGCCCCAGCATTTT.

This chain connects TRBV11-2 to TRBJ2-1; tentative D call: TRBD1 (5 bases). The CDR3 is made up of 15 amino acids. The germline gives CDR1 SGHAT, CDR2 FQNNGV. V gave up 5 bases and J gave up 4 bases, with 15 bases separating them. As DNA, the CDR3 is TGTGCCAGCAGCCGTCAGGGCGACTCATACAATGAGCAGTTCTTC. Translating gives CASSRQGDSYNEQFF.

The gene calls are TRBV11-2 and TRBJ2-7; possible D gene TRBD2, 6 bases. Looked up from germline, CDR1 is SGHAT and CDR2 is FQNNGV. V gave up 3 bases and J gave up 2 bases, with 11 bases separating them. The CDR3 length is 14 residues. The CDR3 is CASSFGRSAYEQYF. The CDR3, as DNA: TGTGCCAGCAGCTTCGGGAGATCCGCCTACGAGCAGTACTTC.

The V call is TRBV6-6, the J call TRBJ2-7; D may correspond to TRBD1 or TRBD2 (5 bases each). V lost 5 bases, J lost 2 bases, and 10 bases lay in between. CDR1 MNHNY and CDR2 SVGAGI come from the germline V gene (reference sequence). The CDR3 sequence is 13 residues long. CDR3 region: CASSGSGPYEQYF. CDR3 nucleotides: TGTGCCAGCAGTGGTTCGGGGCCCTACGAGCAGTACTTC.

This chain links TRBV19 with TRBJ2-3; 10 nucleotides agree with TRBD1. V lost 7 bases, J lost 4 bases, and 8 bases stayed unmatched. The CDR3 runs 15 residues. Germline-derived CDR1 and CDR2 are LNHDA and SQIVND (reference sequence). CDR3 nucleotides: TGTGCCAGTAATAAGGGGGACAGGGGCGCAGATACGCAGTATTTT. This translates into CASNKGDRGADTQYF.

J is TRBJ2-7 and V is TRBV9, with D tentatively TRBD2 (6 bases). The length of the CDR3 is 14 residues. Germline lookup yields CDR1 SGDLS and CDR2 YYNGEE. V was cut by 5 bases and J by 5 bases, with 17 bases left in between. In DNA, the CDR3 is TGTGCCAGCAGTCAAGGAGGGTCTATGGACGAGCAGTACTTC. Its translation is CASSQGGSMDEQYF.

The rearrangement uses TRBV9 and TRBJ2-7, with D possibly matching TRBD2 (5 bases). Trimming removed 3 bases from V and 7 bases from J, with 17 bases in between. The CDR3 runs to 14 residues. Germline CDR1 and CDR2: SGDLS and YYNGEE. CDR3: CASSARLPPGEQYF. Here the CDR3 DNA reads TGTGCCAGCAGCGCACGTCTCCCGCCGGGGGAGCAGTACTTC.

This clone was seen only a few times. V gene TRBV10-2 combines with J gene TRBJ2-7, with D perhaps TRBD1 (6 bases). The CDR3 runs 13 residues. The V gene lost 4 bases and the J gene lost 4 bases, with 11 bases spanning the gap. The germline gives CDR1 WSHSY, CDR2 SAAADI. CDR3 in amino acids: CASSVNRVYEQYF. The CDR3 DNA sequence: TGCGCCAGCAGTGTCAACAGGGTATACGAGCAGTACTTC.

The chain combines TRBV19 with TRBJ1-5; a weak D match, TRBD1 (6 bases). The CDR3 sequence is 14 residues long. Per germline, CDR1 LNHDA and CDR2 SQIVND (reference sequence). Deletions cut 3 bases from V and 9 bases from J, with 15 bases between. CDR3 sequence reads: CASSMDPGDTPQHF. The CDR3 coding sequence is TGTGCCAGTAGTATGGATCCAGGGGATACGCCCCAGCATTTT.

The chain uses TRBV29-1 and TRBJ2-1; D unresolved. This CDR3 comprises 15 residues. CDR1 and CDR2 (germline): SQVTM, ANQGSEA. Trimming removed 2 bases at V and 0 bases at J, with 11 bases between. The CDR3 sequence is CSVEISRSSYNEQFF. For the CDR3, the DNA is TGCAGCGTTGAAATTTCCCGAAGCTCCTACAATGAGCAGTTCTTC.

V is TRBV11-2 and J is TRBJ2-2; 8 positions agree with TRBD1. Germline V gives CDR1 SGHAT, CDR2 FQNNGV. The V and J ends lost 1 base and 4 bases, in that order; junction bases with no gene match: 11. CDR3 length: 18 residues. The CDR3 protein is CASSLVYPGQGVTGELFF. The CDR3 region has the DNA TGTGCCAGCAGCTTAGTATATCCCGGACAGGGAGTCACCGGGGAGCTGTTTTTT.

This chain links TRBV19 with TRBJ1-1, with D uncertain. The CDR3 is made up of 13 amino acids. The V and J ends lost 3 bases and 4 bases respectively, with 9 bases between them. Germline V CDR1 and CDR2: LNHDA, SQIVND (reference sequence). DNA for the CDR3: TGTGCCAGTAGTATCGGTGATGCCACTGAAGCTTTCTTT. Its translation is CASSIGDATEAFF.

This clone has more than one count but fewer than ten. The gene calls are TRBV10-3 and TRBJ2-5, with 9 bases fitting TRBD1. There are 18 residues in the CDR3. The germline CDR1 and CDR2 sequences are ENHRY and SYGVKD. Trimming at V came to 8 bases and at J to 2 bases, leaving 18 bases not matched to a gene. The CDR3 sequence: CAIARRSPGQGGQETQYF. The CDR3 DNA is TGTGCCATCGCGCGACGGTCCCCGGGACAGGGTGGTCAAGAGACCCAGTACTTC.

This clone was detected only a few times. V gene TRBV11-2 combines with J gene TRBJ2-1, with 10 bases fitting TRBD2. J lost 9 bases, V lost 6 bases, and 14 bases had no gene match. The CDR3 sequence is 16 residues long. CDR1 SGHAT and CDR2 FQNNGV come from the germline V gene. The CDR3 loop is CASSPSIAGGRGEQFF. Here the CDR3 DNA reads TGTGCCAGCAGTCCTAGTATAGCGGGAGGCAGGGGTGAGCAGTTCTTC.

This chain joins TRBV7-9 and TRBJ1-1; D is undetermined. Looked up from germline, CDR1 is SEHNR and CDR2 is FQNEAQ (reference sequence). V lost 1 base and J lost 0, with 6 bases in between. The CDR3 runs to 14 residues. In DNA, the CDR3 is TGTGCCAGCAGCTTAGGGGTATTGAACACTGAAGCTTTCTTT. Translating it yields CASSLGVLNTEAFF.

The genes are TRBV7-9 and TRBJ2-1; D is ambiguous. V shed 1 base and J shed 6 bases, with 10 bases lying between them. The CDR3 spans 14 residues. Per the germline V gene, CDR1 is SEHNR and CDR2 is FQNEAQ (reference sequence). For the CDR3, the DNA is TGTGCCAGCAGCTTAGGCTATAGCCTCAATGAGCAGTTCTTC. Translation: CASSLGYSLNEQFF.

The chain combines TRBV27 with TRBJ2-1, with 8 bases aligning to TRBD2. Unmatched junction bases numbered 12, after V lost 5 bases and J lost 6 bases. The CDR3 sequence is 16 residues long. Per germline, CDR1 MNHEY and CDR2 SMNVEV (reference sequence). The CDR3 protein is CASSPLPAGGLNEQFF. CDR3 sequence (DNA): TGTGCCAGCAGTCCCCTCCCCGCGGGGGGCCTCAATGAGCAGTTCTTC.

This chain uses TRBV10-1 with TRBJ2-5, with D perhaps TRBD2 (5 bases). Trimming pared 2 bases from V and 3 bases from J, leaving 16 bases between. The V gene's germline CDR1 is WNHNN and CDR2 SYGVQD (reference sequence). CDR3 length: 16 amino acids. CDR3 nucleotide sequence: TGCGCCAGCAGTGAGGGGCCGGGGTTAGAAGAAGAGACCCAGTACTTC. It encodes CASSEGPGLEEETQYF.

The chain is built from TRBV18 and TRBJ1-2, with D possibly matching TRBD1 (5 bases). Germline V gene lookup returns CDR1 KGHSH and CDR2 LQKENI. The germline V and J ends were trimmed by 0 bases and 6 bases, with 17 bases remaining between them. CDR3 length equals 16 residues. CDR3 amino acids: CASSPPFAGSGHGYTF. The CDR3 DNA is TGTGCCAGCTCACCACCCTTTGCAGGGAGTGGCCATGGCTACACCTTC.

V is TRBV27 and J is TRBJ2-7; 13 nucleotides align to TRBD2. The CDR3 spans 16 residues. J was trimmed by 6 bases and V by 3 bases; bases with no gene match: 8. CDR1 and CDR2 from the germline V gene are MNHEY and SMNVEV (reference sequence). CDR3 loop: CASSLTMGLAGSEQYF. The CDR3 DNA is TGTGCCAGCAGTTTGACGATGGGACTAGCGGGAAGCGAGCAGTACTTC.

This chain connects TRBV6-5 to TRBJ2-7; 9 positions agree with TRBD1. The CDR3 spans 14 residues. The trim removed 2 bases at V and 6 bases at J, leaving 5 bases unmatched. Germline CDR1 reads MNHEY; CDR2 reads SVGAGI. The CDR3 region has the DNA TGTGCCAGCAGTTACGGCGACAGGGGGAGCGAGCAGTACTTC. This gives the protein CASSYGDRGSEQYF.

In this sample, this clone turned up once. This sequence joins TRBV2 and TRBJ1-1, with D possibly matching TRBD1 (5 bases). V was shortened by 8 bases and J by 0 bases, with 10 bases between the two germline ends. CDR1 and CDR2 from the germline V gene are SNHLY and FYNNEI. The CDR3 length is 13 residues. The CDR3 DNA follows: TGTGCCAGCCGAGGGGACCTGAACACTGAAGCTTTCTTT. It yields the protein CASRGDLNTEAFF.

This clone was seen a single time. The chain joins TRBV2 to TRBJ2-3; 9 bases are shared with TRBD2. From germline, CDR1 is SNHLY and CDR2 FYNNEI. Trimming cost V 2 bases and J 0 bases; bases outside gene matches: 6. CDR3 length: 17 amino acids. The chain's CDR3 is CASSESGGNPSTDTQYF. The CDR3 DNA follows: TGTGCCAGCAGTGAAAGCGGGGGGAACCCCAGCACAGATACGCAGTATTTT.

This chain joins TRBV7-8 and TRBJ1-1; 11 nucleotides line up with TRBD1. Germline V CDR1 and CDR2: SGHVS, FQNEAQ. Unmatched junction bases numbered 17, after V lost 5 bases and J lost 6 bases. The CDR3 sequence is 18 residues long. CDR3 sequence reads: CASSPRSDRGLTWAEAFF. The CDR3 DNA sequence: TGTGCCAGCAGCCCCCGATCGGACAGGGGGCTGACGTGGGCTGAAGCTTTCTTT.

This clone was seen a handful of times. The chain's CDR3 is CASSQDLSEQYF. The CDR3 nucleotides are TGCGCCAGCAGCCAAGATCTCAGCGAGCAGTACTTC. V gene TRBV4-1 combines with J gene TRBJ2-7; no clear D. The CDR3 covers 12 residues. Trimming took 0 bases from V and 6 from J, leaving 6 bases between them. Germline CDR1 MGHRA, CDR2 YSYEKL.

V and J are TRBV29-1 and TRBJ1-1, with D maybe TRBD1 (6 bases). This CDR3 has 13 residues. V lost 3 bases and J 1 base, leaving 9 bases between the germline ends. Germline V gene data show CDR1 as SQVTM and CDR2 as ANQGSEA. For the CDR3, the DNA is TGCAGCGTTGACAAGGGGGGGAACACTGAAGCTTTCTTT. It codes for CSVDKGGNTEAFF.